What follows is one TCR beta chain and its context. Antigen unknown. Assay used: immunoSEQ multiplex PCR; TCRdb lists only in-frame clones, some missing. The table lists more than 70,000 clones, over 75% of them singletons. This entry comes from a study of OX40 agonist ivuxolimab in advanced cancers. Study summary: Patients received ivuxolimab, an intravenous treatment, every 2 weeks at 0.01 to 10 mg/kg.

General study results and limits: Clonal expansion from baseline to week 6 occurred in both CD4+ and CD8+ T cells. The work left the antigen specificity of expanded peripheral T cells undetermined.

The V end lost 7 bases, the J end lost 0 bases, and 13 bases lay between the germline ends. The CDR3 covers 14 residues. Germline V lookup: CDR1 SGDLS, CDR2 YYNGEE. The chain joins TRBV9 to TRBJ1-2; D is undetermined. The sequence derives from an adult with an advanced solid tumor such as melanoma, head and neck, liver or kidney cancer. Sequences were derived from CD4+ or CD8+ T cells sorted from blood, sampled in a trial of the OX40 agonist ivuxolimab. This chain's CDR3 is CASGDDGPNYGYTF. CDR3 coding DNA: TGTGCCAGCGGGGATGACGGTCCTAACTATGGCTACACCTTC. Based on the CDR3 plus reference TRBV9 and TRBJ1-2, the full variable domain is DSGVTQTPKHLITATGQRVTLRCSPRSGDLSVYWYQQSLDQGLQFLIQYYNGEERAKGNILERFSAQQFPDLHSELNLSSLELGDSALYFCASGDDGPNYGYTFGSGTRLTVV.